These 18 T cell receptor beta chains share one sample of origin, sequenced in a study of shared clonotypes between healthy human individuals. Profiling relied on immunoSEQ multiplex PCR, and the TCRdb table lists in-frame clones only, not all of them. The sample lists about 2 million clones, approximately 94% seen once, with 0.9% to 1.3% in the top ten. Naive CD8 cells were CD45RO-negative, positively selected for CCR7, excluding terminally differentiated effector memory CD45RA+ cells. The sequenced material came from naive CD8+ T cells sorted from blood. The receptors were sampled from a young man in good health.

The genes are TRBV2 and TRBJ2-3; a weak D match, TRBD1 (6 bases). This CDR3 spans 14 amino acids. The V and J ends lost 4 bases and 3 bases respectively, with 11 bases between them. Germline V gives CDR1 SNHLY, CDR2 FYNNEI. CDR3 bases: TGTGCCAGCAGTGCGGACAGTATTACAGATACGCAGTATTTT. Amino acid sequence: CASSADSITDTQYF. Full variable domain (rest looked up from reference TRBV2 and TRBJ2-3): EPEVTQTPSHQVTQMGQEVILRCVPISNHLYFYWYRQILGQKVEFLVSFYNNEISEKSEIFDDQFSVERPDGSNFTLKIRSTKLEDSAMYFCASSADSITDTQYFGPGTRLTVL.

J is TRBJ2-1 and V is TRBV18; 8 bases fit TRBD2. The V segment lost 2 bases and the J segment 5 bases; nucleotides outside the gene matches: 8. The germline V gene has CDR1 KGHSH and CDR2 LQKENI. There are 16 residues in the CDR3. CDR3 nucleotides: TGTGCCAGCTCACCATGGGGGACTAGTAAGGACAATGAGCAGTTCTTC. Its protein is CASSPWGTSKDNEQFF.

V and J are TRBV11-1 and TRBJ2-7; D is perhaps TRBD1 or TRBD2 (6 bases each). With 5 bases removed from V and 1 base from J, the gap between germline ends came to 18 bases. Germline CDR1 SGHAT, CDR2 FQDESV (reference sequence). The CDR3 is made up of 16 amino acids. CDR3 bases: TGTGCCAGCAGCAAAGGGGCGGGGACACCTTCCTACGAGCAGTACTTC. This encodes CASSKGAGTPSYEQYF.

The V and J genes are TRBV30 and TRBJ2-3; D ambiguous. Trimming stripped 2 bases from V and 6 bases from J, with 15 bases between. Germline V gives CDR1 GTSNPN, CDR2 SVGIG (reference sequence). The CDR3 covers 14 residues. The CDR3 region is CAWSPLWPKDTQYF. The DNA for the CDR3 is TGTGCCTGGAGTCCCCTGTGGCCCAAGGATACGCAGTATTTT.

The genes are TRBV27 and TRBJ2-5; TRBD1 or TRBD2 may be the D gene (7 bases each). The CDR3 consists of 13 residues. Trimming pared 6 bases from V and 5 bases from J, leaving 13 bases between. CDR1 is MNHEY, CDR2 SMNVEV, per germline (reference sequence). CDR3 nucleotide sequence: TGTGCCAGCAGGGGAGGGGGCATCGAGACCCAGTACTTC. Translating it yields CASRGGGIETQYF.

The chain combines TRBV11-2 with TRBJ2-1; TRBD1 agrees at 7 bases. The CDR3 runs to 16 residues. V lost 5 bases, J lost 7 bases, and 14 bases stayed unmatched. Germline V CDR1 and CDR2: SGHAT, FQNNGV. The CDR3 is CASSPFRQGEANEQFF. The CDR3 bases are TGTGCCAGCAGCCCCTTCCGACAGGGAGAGGCTAATGAGCAGTTCTTC.

The rearrangement uses TRBV11-2 and TRBJ1-5; tentative D call: TRBD1 (6 bases). CDR3 length equals 15 residues. V lost 1 base to trimming and J lost 5 bases, with 12 bases between them. CDR1 SGHAT and CDR2 FQNNGV come from the germline V gene. CDR3 nucleotide sequence: TGTGCCAGCAGCTTAGCGACAGGCGCGTATCAGCCCCAGCATTTT. This codes for CASSLATGAYQPQHF.

This clone has only a few counts. The V and J genes are TRBV5-6 and TRBJ2-5; a weak D match, TRBD2 (7 bases). The V and J ends lost 6 bases and 4 bases respectively, with 19 bases between them. Per germline, CDR1 SGHDT and CDR2 YYEEEE. The CDR3 sequence is 15 residues long. The DNA of the CDR3 is TGTGCCAGCACACCCCTAGGGGGGGCAGGAGAGACCCAGTACTTC. Amino acids: CASTPLGGAGETQYF.

V usage is TRBV29-1 and J usage is TRBJ2-7; D might be TRBD1 or TRBD2, each matching 5 bases. The CDR3 spans 13 residues. The germline V gene has CDR1 SQVTM and CDR2 ANQGSEA. Trimming pared 7 bases from V and 2 bases from J, leaving 15 bases between. CDR3 loop: CSARGAFPYEQYF. In DNA, the CDR3 is TGCAGCGCGAGAGGGGCCTTTCCCTACGAGCAGTACTTC.

This clone appeared a single time. The chain employs TRBV6-1 and TRBJ1-3, with 9 positions matching TRBD1. The V gene's germline CDR1 is MNHNS and CDR2 SASEGT. This CDR3 has 17 amino acids. Losses at the gene ends were 1 base for V and 2 bases for J; bases not matched to a gene: 6. The CDR3 bases are TGTGCCAGCAGTGAAGGGACAGGGGAAGGGACTGGAAACACCATATATTTT. This codes for CASSEGTGEGTGNTIYF.

This clone was observed a few times. The chain couples TRBV4-1 to TRBJ1-2; unclear D gene. Germline V gene sequence: CDR1 MGHRA, CDR2 YSYEKL. The V and J ends lost 1 base and 8 bases respectively, with 11 bases between them. The CDR3 consists of 13 residues. The DNA for the CDR3 is TGCGCCAGCAGCCAAGGTCAAGTCGGGGGCTACACCTTC. Translated, it gives CASSQGQVGGYTF.

J is TRBJ2-7 and V is TRBV6-1; D is uncertain. V was trimmed by 3 bases and J by 2 bases, leaving 8 bases between them. The CDR3 consists of 13 residues. From germline, CDR1 is MNHNS and CDR2 SASEGT. The CDR3 nucleotides are TGTGCCAGCAGTGATTTTAGACCCTACGAGCAGTACTTC. This codes for CASSDFRPYEQYF.

The V gene is TRBV4-1, the J gene TRBJ2-3; 7 bases agree with TRBD1. V shed 2 bases, J shed 1 base, and the junction held 3 bases outside the gene matches. The germline CDR1 and CDR2 sequences are MGHRA and YSYEKL. CDR3 size: 15 residues. In DNA form, the CDR3 reads TGCGCCAGCAGCCAAACAGGGGCGGGCACAGATACGCAGTATTTT. Its protein product is CASSQTGAGTDTQYF.

The chain couples TRBV19 to TRBJ2-7; 7 nucleotides align to TRBD1. With V trimmed by 1 base and J by 5 bases, 8 bases remained unmatched. CDR3 length: 15 residues. Germline loops: CDR1 LNHDA, CDR2 SQIVND (reference sequence). CDR3 protein: CASSIGLGQYDEQYF. The CDR3 coding sequence is TGTGCCAGTAGTATAGGGCTGGGACAGTACGACGAGCAGTACTTC. Full variable domain (rest looked up from reference TRBV19 and TRBJ2-7): DGGITQSPKYLFRKEGQNVTLSCEQNLNHDAMYWYRQDPGQGLRLIYYSQIVNDFQKGDIAEGYSVSREKKESFPLTVTSAQKNPTAFYLCASSIGLGQYDEQYFGPGTRLTVT.

The chain couples TRBV1 to TRBJ1-1; the D segment call TRBD1 is taken from the table without a DNA check. TRBV1 corresponds to a pseudogene. This CDR3 has 16 residues. This CDR3 reads CTSSRPRSQGNTEAFF. The CDR3 DNA reads as TGCACCAGCAGCCGCCCAAGATCCCAGGGGAACACTGAAGCTTTCTTT.

On this clone: The sample carries other DNA sequences with the same CDR3. The genes are TRBV5-1 and TRBJ2-7; weak D call: TRBD2 (5 bases). From germline, CDR1 is SGHRS and CDR2 YFSETQ. The CDR3 totals 13 residues. V was cut by 4 bases and J by 1 base, with 9 bases left in between. CDR3 region: CASSLRVSYEQYF. In nucleotides, the CDR3 is TGCGCCAGCAGCCTGCGGGTATCCTACGAGCAGTACTTC.

A word on this clone: Germline and junction disagree at one end, which may indicate a read error. This chain connects TRBV7-7 to TRBJ2-3; no clear D. Germline assignment: CDR1 SSHAT and CDR2 FNYEAQ (reference sequence). The CDR3 consists of 13 residues. The CDR3 DNA reads as TGTGCTAGCAGCTTAGCCCAGCTGGATACGCAGTATTTT. It encodes CASSLAQLDTQYF.

The gene calls are TRBV6-1 and TRBJ1-5, with D perhaps matching TRBD1 (6 bases). The CDR3 covers 12 residues. Per the germline V gene, CDR1 is MNHNS and CDR2 is SASEGT. With 8 bases removed from V and 9 bases from J, the gap between germline ends came to 14 bases. The CDR3 sequence: CASRTVGTPQHF. The CDR3 nucleotides read TGTGCCAGCCGGACAGTGGGGACGCCCCAGCATTTT.